These 8 T cell receptor beta chains came from one sample sequenced in a study of CD8+ T cells in alopecia areata. Treatment noted: oral pan-JAK inhibitor, 5-10 mg twice daily. cDNA serving as the sequencing template came from extracted, reverse transcribed RNA. Method: immunoSEQ multiplex PCR; TCRdb's copy keeps in-frame clones and lacks some. The profile shows 150,000 or so clones, roughly 58% of them singletons. The sample here was CD4+ T cells sorted from blood, taken between weeks 55 and 65, from a patient treated with tofacitinib. These receptors all come from a human donor with alopecia areata.

This clone occurred a few times. The rearrangement links TRBV2 to TRBJ1-2, with unresolved D. CDR3 length equals 14 residues. Germline V gene sequence: CDR1 SNHLY, CDR2 FYNNEI. Trimming left V 1 base short and J 5 bases short, with 11 bases between. CDR3 bases: TGTGCCAGCAGTGAAGATCGAGGGTTATATGGCTACACCTTC. It codes for CASSEDRGLYGYTF.

The J gene is TRBJ1-4, the V gene TRBV15; no firm D call. The CDR3 runs to 16 residues. The germline gives CDR1 LNHNV, CDR2 YYDKDF (reference sequence). V was trimmed by 0 bases and J by 0 bases, leaving 8 bases between them. CDR3 residues: CATSRDRWSTNEKLFF. The CDR3 region has the DNA TGTGCCACCAGCAGAGATCGGTGGTCAACTAATGAAAAACTGTTTTTT.

The genes are TRBV19 and TRBJ2-7; the match to TRBD1 covers 11 bases. Losses at the gene ends were 3 bases for V and 2 bases for J; bases not matched to a gene: 3. Germline V gives CDR1 LNHDA, CDR2 SQIVND (reference sequence). This CDR3 region has 15 residues. In nucleotides, the CDR3 is TGTGCCAGTAGTATCTCGGGACAGGGGGCCTACGAGCAGTACTTC. The encoded protein is CASSISGQGAYEQYF. The full variable domain, its missing parts supplied by reference TRBV19 and TRBJ2-7, is DGGITQSPKYLFRKEGQNVTLSCEQNLNHDAMYWYRQDPGQGLRLIYYSQIVNDFQKGDIAEGYSVSREKKESFPLTVTSAQKNPTAFYLCASSISGQGAYEQYFGPGTRLTVT.

This chain joins TRBV5-1 and TRBJ1-1; D remains ambiguous. The CDR3 length is 14 residues. CDR1 is SGHRS, CDR2 YFSETQ, per germline. The V end lost 4 bases, the J end lost 4 bases, and 14 bases lay between the germline ends. The CDR3 DNA sequence: TGCGCCAGCAGCGATGGCCAATGGGGCACTGAAGCTTTCTTT. It is translated as CASSDGQWGTEAFF.

J is TRBJ2-7 and V is TRBV7-9; D not certain. The V and J ends lost 4 bases and 3 bases respectively, with 10 bases between them. Germline CDR1 SEHNR, CDR2 FQNEAQ (reference sequence). The length of the CDR3 is 13 residues. As DNA, the CDR3 is TGTGCCAGCAGCTATCCCCGAAACTACGAGCAGTACTTC. It yields the protein CASSYPRNYEQYF.

V gene TRBV30 combines with J gene TRBJ1-5; unclear D gene. Trimming stripped 0 bases from V and 0 bases from J, with 9 bases between. This CDR3 spans 15 amino acids. Germline CDR1 is GTSNPN and CDR2 is SVGIG (reference sequence). DNA of the CDR3: TGTGCCTGGAGTGTTGCGCCAGTTAGCAATCAGCCCCAGCATTTT. Translated, it gives CAWSVAPVSNQPQHF.

The CDR3 DNA sequence: TGTGCCAGCAGCCCAAGGGGCAGGGGCAATGGCTACACCTTC. Its protein product is CASSPRGRGNGYTF. The genes are TRBV7-9 and TRBJ1-2; the D gene is possibly TRBD1 (6 bases). Trimming removed 5 bases from V and 6 bases from J, with 16 bases in between. The CDR3 is made up of 14 amino acids. Germline CDR1 SEHNR, CDR2 FQNEAQ (reference sequence).

This clone was detected a few times. This chain joins TRBV18 and TRBJ1-2; D is ambiguous. This CDR3 contains 16 residues. Trimming left V 4 bases short and J 6 bases short, with 21 bases between. The germline CDR1 and CDR2 sequences are KGHSH and LQKENI. CDR3 DNA: TGTGCCAGCTCACTTCCGACGGGCCCCATAGACGATGGCTACACCTTC. It codes for CASSLPTGPIDDGYTF.